This T cell receptor (beta chain) was documented in a study of T cell responses to AZD1222 COVID-19 vaccine. To note about this clone: Its specificity is unknown.

Generated by immunoSEQ multiplex PCR, the TCRdb table keeps only in-frame clones and is missing some. The profile shows approximately 100,000 clones, roughly 88% of them singletons. Study-wide results and caveats: Every sample of the repertoires postdated the peak T cell response. Clonal diversity was possibly underestimated, and white British individuals and females predominated among donors.

Specimen: peripheral blood, collected on day 0 of MenACWY control vaccination. This TCR was recovered from an adult in good health.

The CDR3 nucleotides read TGTGCCAGTAGGACAGGGGGTACTTGGAACACTGAAGCTTTCTTT. Its translation is CASRTGGTWNTEAFF. The gene calls are TRBV19 and TRBJ1-1, with 9 bases aligning to TRBD1. The V gene end was trimmed by 6 bases and the J gene end by 1 base; junction bases not matched to a gene: 6. Per the germline V gene, CDR1 is LNHDA and CDR2 is SQIVND (reference sequence). The CDR3 runs to 15 residues. The full variable domain, rest sourced from reference TRBV19 and TRBJ1-1, is DGGITQSPKYLFRKEGQNVTLSCEQNLNHDAMYWYRQDPGQGLRLIYYSQIVNDFQKGDIAEGYSVSREKKESFPLTVTSAQKNPTAFYLCASRTGGTWNTEAFFGQGTRLTVV.